Listed here is a single TCR beta chain. The antigen is unknown. TCR beta CDR3 regions were amplified from RNA transcripts. The TCR CDR3 first-round RT-PCR relied on the HTBI primer set. TCRdb analysed the multiplex PCR reads with MiXCR anew, one entry per CDR3 protein. The data show approximately 490,000 distinct CDR3 sequences, around a fifth seen once. The sample originates from a study of T cells in Graves' hyperthyroidism and ophthalmopathy. General observations from the study: Stable hyperthyroidism was separated from ophthalmopathy by a model based on 13 V-J features. The majority of expanded thyroid clonotypes above 0.001 also appeared in blood.

This CDR3 has 17 residues. V was trimmed by 1 base and J by 5 bases, leaving 15 bases between them. CDR1 is LGHDT and CDR2 is YNNKEL in the germline V gene (reference sequence). Diagnostic assessment was based on clinical symptoms, serum thyroxine and TRAb, thyroid ultrasound and orbital computed tomography. Fresh peripheral blood, roughly 9.8 ml of it, supplied the PBMCs. The gene calls are TRBV3-1 and TRBJ1-6; D is uncertain. The sequence derives from a woman between 70 and 85 years old with Graves' ophthalmopathy. The sample consisted of blood. CDR3 loop: CASSQVSVANNNSPLHF. The DNA for the CDR3 is TGTGCCAGCAGCCAAGTAAGTGTTGCGAACAATAATTCACCCCTCCACTTT.